A single sample gave rise to the 19 T cell receptor beta chains below, sequenced in a study of blood T cell repertoires in COVID-19. Generated by immunoSEQ multiplex PCR, the TCRdb table keeps only in-frame clones and is missing some. The table records approximately 74,000 clones, roughly 87% of them present only once. The sequencing input was peripheral blood. These receptor sequences come from a man between 65 and 85 years old with acute or convalescent COVID-19.

This rearrangement joins TRBV5-1 to TRBJ1-4, with TRBD1 matching 8 bases. Germline lookup yields CDR1 SGHRS and CDR2 YFSETQ. The CDR3 is 15 residues long. V shed 4 bases, J shed 4 bases, and the junction held 6 bases outside the gene matches. The CDR3 sequence: CASSREGQGNEKLFF. CDR3 DNA: TGCGCCAGCAGCCGAGAAGGACAGGGTAATGAAAAACTGTTTTTT.

The gene calls are TRBV7-9 and TRBJ2-4, with TRBD1 matching over 11 bases. J gave up 8 bases and V 5 bases, and 5 bases lay outside the gene matches. The CDR3 length is 14 residues. The germline CDR1 and CDR2 sequences are SEHNR and FQNEAQ (reference sequence). This CDR3 is CASSPKGQGDIQYF. The CDR3 DNA is TGTGCCAGCAGCCCGAAGGGACAGGGGGACATTCAGTACTTC.

J is TRBJ1-6 and V is TRBV3-1 (or the pseudogene TRBV3-2); D remains ambiguous. This CDR3 comprises 14 residues. Deletions cut 6 bases from V and 6 bases from J, with 12 bases between. Germline V CDR1 and CDR2: LGHDT, YNNKEL (reference sequence). The CDR3 loop is CASSPTGLNSPLHF. The CDR3 DNA is TGTGCCAGCAGTCCTACGGGTCTTAATTCACCCCTCCACTTT.

This clone came up a few times. Other nucleotide sequences in the sample specify the same CDR3. The chain couples TRBV7-9 to TRBJ1-6; 7 nucleotides match TRBD1. CDR1 and CDR2 (germline): SEHNR, FQNEAQ (reference sequence). Trimming cost V 5 bases and J 5 bases; bases outside gene matches: 6. The CDR3 is 15 amino acids. Written as DNA, the CDR3 is TGTGCCAGCAGCCCCCGACAGGGAAATAATTCACCCCTCCACTTT. Its translation is CASSPRQGNNSPLHF. The whole variable domain, remainder taken from reference TRBV7-9 and TRBJ1-6, is DTGVSQNPRHKITKRGQNVTFRCDPISEHNRLYWYRQTLGQGPEFLTYFQNEAQLEKSRLLSDRFSAERPKGSFSTLEIQRTEQGDSAMYLCASSPRQGNNSPLHFGNGTRLTVT.

This clone has a single count. V is TRBV4-3 and J is TRBJ1-4, with D uncertain. CDR3 size: 16 residues. The germline V and J ends were trimmed by 1 base and 0 bases, with 9 bases remaining between them. Looked up from germline, CDR1 is LGHNA and CDR2 is YSLEER. CDR3 in amino acids: CASSQGASTTNEKLFF. CDR3 sequence (DNA): TGCGCCAGCAGCCAAGGGGCCAGTACAACTAATGAAAAACTGTTTTTT.

The CDR3: CASSQGQAAYLGYTF. The CDR3, as DNA: TGTGCCAGCAGCCAAGGACAGGCGGCTTATCTTGGCTACACCTTC. V and J are TRBV5-4 and TRBJ1-2; 7 bases line up with TRBD1. V shed 4 bases and J 7 bases; nucleotides not matched to a gene: 13. The CDR3 totals 15 residues. Germline CDR1 is SGHNT and CDR2 is YYREEE (reference sequence).

V usage is TRBV4-3 and J usage is TRBJ1-4, with D hard to call. The CDR3 consists of 16 residues. V was pared by 2 bases and J by 4 bases, with 14 bases between. Germline V lookup: CDR1 LGHNA, CDR2 YSLEER. This chain's CDR3 is CASSQSWADLNEKLFF. CDR3 coding DNA: TGCGCCAGCAGCCAAAGTTGGGCAGACCTTAATGAAAAACTGTTTTTT.

This clone was recorded once. The chain links TRBV20-1 to TRBJ1-2; no definite D call. In germline, CDR1 is DFQATT, CDR2 SNEGSKA (reference sequence). This CDR3 is built from 11 residues. Trimming stripped 6 bases from V and 4 bases from J, with 9 bases between. Here the CDR3 reads CSAPYPYGYTF. CDR3 coding DNA: TGCAGTGCCCCCTACCCCTATGGCTACACCTTC.

The rearrangement links TRBV5-6 to TRBJ1-2, with a weak D call TRBD1 (5 bases). V shed 0 bases and J shed 4 bases, with 16 bases lying between them. CDR3 length: 16 residues. Germline-derived CDR1 and CDR2 are SGHDT and YYEEEE. DNA for the CDR3: TGTGCCAGCAGCTTGGTGGAGGGGATAAACTCCTATGGCTACACCTTC. This translates into CASSLVEGINSYGYTF.

The V and J genes are TRBV7-2 and TRBJ2-1; D is ambiguous. The CDR3 sequence is 11 residues long. Deletions cut 0 bases from V and 10 bases from J, with 4 bases between. Germline-derived CDR1 and CDR2 are SGHTA and FQGNSA. CDR3 residues: CASSLAGEQFF. The CDR3 nucleotides read TGTGCCAGCAGCTTAGCCGGGGAGCAGTTCTTC.

V and J are TRBV4-3 and TRBJ1-2; 10 bases fit TRBD1. Germline CDR1 and CDR2: LGHNA and YSLEER. V lost 0 bases, J lost 2 bases, and 6 bases stayed unmatched. The CDR3 is 17 residues long. The CDR3 reads CASSQDPAGQGNYGYTF. CDR3 bases: TGCGCCAGCAGCCAAGATCCCGCGGGACAGGGGAACTATGGCTACACCTTC.

Details on this clone: The same CDR3 arises from other DNA sequences in this sample as well. The V call is TRBV18, the J call TRBJ2-1; 7 bases align to TRBD1. Germline V gene lookup returns CDR1 KGHSH and CDR2 LQKENI. V lost 3 bases and J lost 1; bases outside the gene matches: 3. The CDR3 extends over 15 amino acids. CDR3 protein: CASSPRQGSYNEQFF. DNA of the CDR3: TGTGCCAGCTCACCTAGACAGGGTTCCTACAATGAGCAGTTCTTC.

The chain is built from TRBV3-1 (or the pseudogene TRBV3-2) and TRBJ1-6; D remains unclear. The CDR3 is 14 residues long. Germline V gene sequence: CDR1 LGHDT, CDR2 YNNKEL (reference sequence). V was pared by 4 bases and J by 7 bases, with 11 bases between. The CDR3 DNA sequence: TGTGCCAGCAGCCTCAACAGCAGGAATTCACCCCTCCACTTT. Protein sequence: CASSLNSRNSPLHF.

The chain is built from TRBV28 and TRBJ1-4, with a possible D match to TRBD1 (5 bases). This CDR3 is built from 15 residues. Germline V gene sequence: CDR1 MDHEN, CDR2 SYDVKM. V lost 8 bases and J lost 0, with 13 bases in between. The CDR3 DNA sequence: TGTGCCAGCTTCGCTAGGGACTCAACTAATGAAAAACTGTTTTTT. Translating it yields CASFARDSTNEKLFF.

The chain recombines TRBV3-1 (or the pseudogene TRBV3-2) with TRBJ1-2; D remains unclear. The V and J ends lost 0 bases and 8 bases respectively, with 19 bases between them. Germline CDR1 LGHDT, CDR2 YNNKEL (reference sequence). The CDR3 length is 16 residues. The CDR3 spells CASSQEVWSIERGYTF. In DNA, the CDR3 is TGTGCCAGCAGCCAAGAAGTATGGTCGATAGAACGCGGCTACACCTTC.

The chain recombines TRBV11-2 with TRBJ2-7; 10 positions agree with TRBD1. With 4 bases clipped from V and 5 bases from J, the junction kept 5 bases outside the gene matches. This CDR3 spans 14 amino acids. Germline V gene sequence: CDR1 SGHAT, CDR2 FQNNGV. CDR3 DNA sequence: TGTGCCAGCAGCTCAGACAGGGGGCGGAACGAGCAGTACTTC. Protein sequence: CASSSDRGRNEQYF.

This clone was detected once. This chain connects TRBV28 to TRBJ1-2, with a possible D match to TRBD1 (6 bases). Germline V CDR1 and CDR2: MDHEN, SYDVKM. V shed 7 bases and J shed 3 bases, with 12 bases lying between them. The CDR3 runs 13 residues. The CDR3 DNA follows: TGTGCCAGCAACCTACAGGGAGACTATGGCTACACCTTC. Encoded protein: CASNLQGDYGYTF.

The J gene is TRBJ1-3, the V gene TRBV3-1 (or the pseudogene TRBV3-2); TRBD1 is a possible D gene (5 bases). This CDR3 contains 16 residues. The germline V gene has CDR1 LGHDT and CDR2 YNNKEL (reference sequence). V was shortened by 1 base and J by 3 bases, with 13 bases between the two germline ends. CDR3 protein: CASSQVAGRSGNTIYF. CDR3 sequence (DNA): TGTGCCAGCAGCCAAGTCGCAGGGCGAAGTGGAAACACCATATATTTT.

The J gene is TRBJ1-4, the V gene TRBV19; D is possibly TRBD1 (6 bases). The ends were cut back, 6 bases at V and 0 bases at J, with 8 bases in the middle. Germline CDR1 and CDR2: LNHDA and SQIVND (reference sequence). The length of the CDR3 is 14 residues. CDR3: CASRRQATNEKLFF. CDR3 DNA sequence: TGTGCCAGTAGGAGACAGGCAACTAATGAAAAACTGTTTTTT.